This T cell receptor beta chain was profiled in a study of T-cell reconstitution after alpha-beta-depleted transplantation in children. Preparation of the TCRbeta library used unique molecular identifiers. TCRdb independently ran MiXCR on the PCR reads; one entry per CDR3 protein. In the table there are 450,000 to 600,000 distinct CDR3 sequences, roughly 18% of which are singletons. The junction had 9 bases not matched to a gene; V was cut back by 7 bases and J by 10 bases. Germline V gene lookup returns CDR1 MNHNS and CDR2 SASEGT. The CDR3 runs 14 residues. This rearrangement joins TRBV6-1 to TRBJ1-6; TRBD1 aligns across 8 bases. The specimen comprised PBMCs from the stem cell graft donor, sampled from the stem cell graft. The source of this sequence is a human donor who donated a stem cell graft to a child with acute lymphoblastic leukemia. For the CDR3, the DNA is TGTGCCAGCACCCTGGACAGGGATGCGTCACCCCTCCACTTT. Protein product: CASTLDRDASPLHF.